This T cell receptor (beta chain) was identified in a study of technical replicates of blood from four donors. TCRdb's table, derived via immunoSEQ multiplex PCR, lists solely in-frame clones and lacks some. The repertoire has about 99,000 clones, 95% of them found once; the top ten carry 0.2% to 0.25%. Germline values: CDR1 MNHEY, CDR2 SMNVEV (reference sequence). V was shortened by 3 bases and J by 0 bases, with 6 bases between the two germline ends. This CDR3 is built from 13 residues. This clone was seen once. The rearrangement links TRBV27 to TRBJ2-7; the D is unclear. This sequence was found in a human donor in good health. Sequences were obtained from T cells isolated from PBMCs. The CDR3: CASSLRNSYEQYF. CDR3 nucleotides: TGTGCCAGCAGTTTGAGGAACTCCTACGAGCAGTACTTC.